Below, 14 T cell receptor beta chains from the same sample are listed, as sequenced in a study of cytomegalovirus exposure and HLA in healthy donors. The PCR contained 60 Vbeta and 13 Jbeta primers. Clones were sequenced by immunoSEQ multiplex PCR, and TCRdb holds only the in-frame ones, with some missing. The sample holds around 83,000 clones, approximately 78% seen once. Sequencing used PBMCs. These receptors all stem from a male donor in good health and CMV-seropositive.

V and J are TRBV7-9 and TRBJ2-7; TRBD1 matches 9 bases. Trimming cost V 7 bases and J 4 bases; bases outside gene matches: 8. This CDR3 has 14 amino acids. The germline V gene encodes CDR1 SEHNR and CDR2 FQNEAQ (reference sequence). The CDR3 loop is CASTPQGARYEQYF. The CDR3 bases are TGTGCCAGCACCCCACAGGGGGCTCGGTACGAGCAGTACTTC. The full variable domain, its missing parts supplied by reference TRBV7-9 and TRBJ2-7, is DTGVSQNPRHKITKRGQNVTFRCDPISEHNRLYWYRQTLGQGPEFLTYFQNEAQLEKSRLLSDRFSAERPKGSFSTLEIQRTEQGDSAMYLCASTPQGARYEQYFGPGTRLTVT.

V and J are TRBV19 and TRBJ1-5, with 7 positions matching TRBD1. Germline values: CDR1 LNHDA, CDR2 SQIVND (reference sequence). The junction had 5 bases not matched to a gene; V was cut back by 7 bases and J by 5 bases. The CDR3 length is 13 residues. This CDR3 reads CASNRDSYQPQHF. DNA of the CDR3: TGTGCCAGTAATCGGGACAGCTATCAGCCCCAGCATTTT.

The chain joins TRBV23-1 to TRBJ2-7; a weak D match, TRBD1 (5 bases). TRBV23-1 belongs to the ORF category, with a function that is uncertain. The CDR3 consists of 13 residues. Trimming pared 1 base from V and 5 bases from J, leaving 9 bases between. The CDR3 spells CASSQWGRNEQYF. The CDR3 nucleotides read TGCGCCAGCAGTCAATGGGGCAGGAACGAGCAGTACTTC.

A few counts support this clone. The chain couples TRBV27 to TRBJ1-2; TRBD1 matches 10 bases. Per germline, CDR1 MNHEY and CDR2 SMNVEV (reference sequence). The trim removed 3 bases at V and 3 bases at J, leaving 7 bases unmatched. CDR3 length: 16 residues. The CDR3 here is CASSFYRTGGDYGYTF. The CDR3, as DNA: TGTGCCAGCAGTTTTTACCGGACAGGGGGGGACTATGGCTACACCTTC.

This clone has ten or more counts. The chain recombines TRBV6-5 with TRBJ2-3, with 13 bases identical to TRBD2. J was trimmed by 4 bases and V by 2 bases; bases with no gene match: 3. The CDR3 spans 16 residues. Germline CDR1 and CDR2: MNHEY and SVGAGI. Written as DNA, the CDR3 is TGTGCCAGCAGTTACGTTGGACTAGCGGGAGCAGATACGCAGTATTTT. It encodes CASSYVGLAGADTQYF.

The chain links TRBV5-1 to TRBJ2-1; 13 bases are shared with TRBD2. The CDR3 has 16 residues. Losses at the gene ends were 4 bases for V and 9 bases for J; bases not matched to a gene: 10. Looked up from germline, CDR1 is SGHRS and CDR2 is YFSETQ. DNA for the CDR3: TGCGCCAGCAGCCTAATACTAGCGGGAGGGCCAGGTGAGCAGTTCTTC. Protein: CASSLILAGGPGEQFF. Using reference TRBV5-1 and TRBJ2-1 for the parts outside the CDR3, the full variable domain is KAGVTQTPRYLIKTRGQQVTLSCSPISGHRSVSWYQQTPGQGLQFLFEYFSETQRNKGNFPGRFSGRQFSNSRSEMNVSTLELGDSALYLCASSLILAGGPGEQFFGPGTRLTVL.

The chain carries TRBV29-1 and TRBJ2-1, with D maybe TRBD2 (6 bases). The V end was cut by 2 bases, the J end by 9 bases, with 11 bases between. Germline CDR1 and CDR2: SQVTM and ANQGSEA. The CDR3 runs 12 residues. CDR3 amino acids: CSVERGGGEQFF. In DNA form, the CDR3 reads TGCAGCGTTGAAAGGGGAGGTGGTGAGCAGTTCTTC.

The rearrangement uses TRBV19 and TRBJ1-5; tentatively, D is TRBD1 (5 bases). The germline V gene encodes CDR1 LNHDA and CDR2 SQIVND (reference sequence). The CDR3 length is 15 residues. V was pared by 8 bases and J by 7 bases, with 21 bases between. The CDR3 DNA is TGTGCCAGTCAGGTAGACGGGGGGTTGATCCAGCCCCAGCATTTT. Its translation: CASQVDGGLIQPQHF.

The chain uses TRBV11-2 and TRBJ2-7, with D possibly being TRBD2 (6 bases). The germline V gene encodes CDR1 SGHAT and CDR2 FQNNGV. The CDR3 covers 14 residues. Trimming stripped 2 bases from V and 3 bases from J, with 11 bases between. CDR3 sequence: CASSLIAGSYEQYF. CDR3 in DNA: TGTGCCAGCAGCTTAATCGCGGGAAGCTACGAGCAGTACTTC.

The chain has TRBV28 and TRBJ2-7; TRBD2 is a possible D gene (7 bases). CDR3 length: 14 amino acids. The V end lost 5 bases, the J end lost 5 bases, and 16 bases lay between the germline ends. The germline gives CDR1 MDHEN, CDR2 SYDVKM. The CDR3 nucleotides read TGTGCCAGCAGTAGCGGGACACCGCTCGACGAGCAGTACTTC. This translates into CASSSGTPLDEQYF.

V usage is TRBV7-2 and J usage is TRBJ1-1, with TRBD1 as a possible D gene (5 bases). The V end was cut by 2 bases, the J end by 5 bases, with 12 bases between. The CDR3 is 14 amino acids. Germline CDR1 SGHTA, CDR2 FQGNSA. CDR3: CASSLRQGGTEAFF. The CDR3 DNA follows: TGTGCCAGCAGCTTAAGGCAGGGTGGAACTGAAGCTTTCTTT.

This sequence joins TRBV11-2 and TRBJ2-1; 10 bases fit TRBD2. The CDR3 length is 17 residues. The trim removed 4 bases at V and 2 bases at J, leaving 8 bases unmatched. CDR1 is SGHAT, CDR2 FQNNGV, per germline. The CDR3 loop is CASSSRGLAGAYNEQFF. CDR3 nucleotides: TGTGCCAGCAGCTCCCGAGGGCTAGCGGGGGCCTACAATGAGCAGTTCTTC.

This clone was found a few times. The J gene is TRBJ1-1, the V gene TRBV18, with D perhaps matching TRBD1 (5 bases). The CDR3 totals 12 residues. The germline gives CDR1 KGHSH, CDR2 LQKENI. V was pared by 1 base and J by 8 bases, with 8 bases between. CDR3 bases: TGTGCCAGCTCACCACAAAGGACAGAAGCTTTCTTT. Protein sequence: CASSPQRTEAFF.

This clone was counted between two and nine times. This chain connects TRBV11-2 to TRBJ2-7; 8 positions match TRBD2. CDR3 length equals 16 residues. CDR1 and CDR2 (germline): SGHAT, FQNNGV. V was clipped by 4 bases and J by 4 bases; unmatched bases: 12. The CDR3 DNA follows: TGTGCCAGCAGCTCGCAACGGGGGGGGCTGACGTACGAGCAGTACTTC. Encoded protein: CASSSQRGGLTYEQYF. Full variable domain (missing parts from reference TRBV11-2 and TRBJ2-7): EAGVAQSPRYKIIEKRQSVAFWCNPISGHATLYWYQQILGQGPKLLIQFQNNGVVDDSQLPKDRFSAERLKGVDSTLKIQPAKLEDSAVYLCASSSQRGGLTYEQYFGPGTRLTVT.